Below, 8 T cell receptor beta chains from the same sample are listed, as sequenced in a study of beta chain features in type 1 diabetes (dated by TCRdb to 2016 to 2018). Libraries were built with the immunoSEQ multiplex PCR assay. The entire isolated RNA was reverse transcribed using the High Capacity cDNA Reverse Transcription Kit, and thus expressed TCRB transcripts were sequenced. TCRdb provides this immuneACCESS table in a form limited to in-frame rearrangements. Some clones are lacking; in checked studies, under half of them reflect an unresolved V gene, and why the rest are absent is not known. In all, the sample holds a few hundred thousand clones, and about 15% of those were seen once. Under 0.02% of the sample lies in the top ten. The sample comprised naive CD4+ T cells from blood. The meaning of the sample's cell subset or site label: true naive CD4+ T cells. These receptors all come from a woman between 18 and 29 years old in good health.

This clone was observed a few times. The chain carries TRBV4-2 and TRBJ2-4; D unresolved. Germline V CDR1 and CDR2: LGHNA, YNFKEQ. CDR3 size: 15 residues. V lost 0 bases, J lost 5 bases, and 11 bases lay in between. The CDR3 DNA sequence: TGTGCCAGCAGCCAAGATCACGGTAGCCAAAACATTCAGTACTTC. Translating gives CASSQDHGSQNIQYF.

The sample holds a few counts of this clone. The chain recombines TRBV7-8 with TRBJ1-1; TRBD1 agrees at 7 bases. Germline CDR1 and CDR2: SGHVS and FQNEAQ. J was trimmed by 6 bases and V by 5 bases; bases with no gene match: 9. The length of the CDR3 is 14 residues. The DNA of the CDR3 is TGTGCCAGCAGCCCGCACAGGGGAAGCTCTGAAGCTTTCTTT. Its protein product is CASSPHRGSSEAFF.

The genes are TRBV2 and TRBJ1-2; D not certain. CDR1 is SNHLY, CDR2 FYNNEI, per germline. V was trimmed by 1 base and J by 6 bases, leaving 12 bases between them. The CDR3 extends over 14 amino acids. In DNA, the CDR3 is TGTGCCAGCAGTGAAGAGGCCGGGTTAGATGGCTACACCTTC. Its protein is CASSEEAGLDGYTF.

This clone was counted between two and nine times. The chain has TRBV28 and TRBJ1-2; 8 bases line up with TRBD1. Germline V gene lookup returns CDR1 MDHEN and CDR2 SYDVKM. This CDR3 comprises 15 residues. V lost 6 bases to trimming and J lost 3 bases; unmatched junction nucleotides: 9. The CDR3 loop reads CASRKPPGQDYGYTF. As DNA, the CDR3 is TGTGCCAGCAGGAAACCCCCGGGACAGGACTATGGCTACACCTTC.

Note on this clone: Sequence at one end of the junction differs from germline and may be a read error. The CDR3 DNA sequence: TGCAGTGCTACGCCCCCTGGGCGGGTGGGGTTC. Translation gives CSATPPGRVGF. The chain links TRBV20-1 to TRBJ2-7; tentative D call: TRBD2 (5 bases). Germline V gene data show CDR1 as DFQATT and CDR2 as SNEGSKA (reference sequence). CDR3 length equals 11 residues.

The rearrangement links TRBV19 to TRBJ2-6, with TRBD2 matching 7 bases. CDR3 size: 16 residues. Germline CDR1 and CDR2: LNHDA and SQIVND (reference sequence). J gave up 4 bases and V 5 bases, and 8 bases lay outside the gene matches. The CDR3 DNA sequence: TGTGCCAGTAGTTCCCGGCGGGGGTCCGGGGCCAACGTCCTGACTTTC. Translation gives CASSSRRGSGANVLTF.

The V call is TRBV11-1, the J call TRBJ2-2; TRBD1 agrees at 10 bases. The CDR3 has 16 amino acids. Germline loops: CDR1 SGHAT, CDR2 FQDESV (reference sequence). V dropped 1 base and J dropped 6; count of bases not matched to a gene: 5. CDR3 region: CASSLVGTGAAGELFF. The CDR3 coding sequence is TGTGCCAGCAGCTTAGTCGGGACAGGGGCGGCCGGGGAGCTGTTTTTT.

This clone was detected only a few times. The chain carries TRBV6-5 and TRBJ2-5, with TRBD2 matching over 12 bases. Trimming removed 2 bases from V and 5 bases from J; junction bases left unmatched: 6. The length of the CDR3 is 16 residues. Germline assignment: CDR1 MNHEY and CDR2 SVGAGI. CDR3 protein: CASSYSLAGGMETQYF. The CDR3 coding sequence is TGTGCCAGCAGTTACAGTCTAGCGGGAGGGATGGAGACCCAGTACTTC.